The sequence of this T cell receptor beta chain was determined in a study of blood T cell repertoires in COVID-19. The CDR3 has 16 residues. CDR1 is MDHEN, CDR2 SYDVKM, per germline. Trimming removed 4 bases from V and 7 bases from J; junction bases left unmatched: 8. Sequenced by immunoSEQ multiplex PCR; TCRdb stores in-frame clones only, minus some. The sample carries 150,000 to 200,000 clones, about four fifths recorded once. The specimen was peripheral blood. The sequence was collected from a man in his sixties with active or convalescent COVID-19. The chain couples TRBV28 to TRBJ1-6; 9 bases line up with TRBD1. Written as DNA, the CDR3 is TGTGCCAGCAGTTCCTCTCCCGGACAGGGGAATTCACCCCTCCACTTT. It translates to CASSSSPGQGNSPLHF. The full variable domain, completed using reference TRBV28 and TRBJ1-6, is DVKVTQSSRYLVKRTGEKVFLECVQDMDHENMFWYRQDPGLGLRLIYFSYDVKMKEKGDIPEGYSVSREKKERFSLILESASTNQTSMYLCASSSSPGQGNSPLHFGNGTRLTVT.